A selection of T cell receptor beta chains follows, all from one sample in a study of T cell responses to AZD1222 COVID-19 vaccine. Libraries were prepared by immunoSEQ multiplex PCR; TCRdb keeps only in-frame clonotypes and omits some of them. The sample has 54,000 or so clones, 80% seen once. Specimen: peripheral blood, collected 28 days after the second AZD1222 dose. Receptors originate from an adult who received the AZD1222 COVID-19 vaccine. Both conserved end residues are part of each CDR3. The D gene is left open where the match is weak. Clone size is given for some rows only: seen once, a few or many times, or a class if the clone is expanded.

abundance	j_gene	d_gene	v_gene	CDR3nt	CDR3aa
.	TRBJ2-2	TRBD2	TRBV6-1	TGTGCCAGCAGTGAACCCGGCGGGGGGAACACCGGGGAGCTGTTTTTT	CASSEPGGGNTGELFF
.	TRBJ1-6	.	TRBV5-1	TGCGCCAGCAGCTTGCCGGACAACAATTCACCCCTCCACTTT	CASSLPDNNSPLHF
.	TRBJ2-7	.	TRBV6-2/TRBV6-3	TGTGCCAGCAGTTTTGGCAGATCCTACGAGCAGTACTTC	CASSFGRSYEQYF
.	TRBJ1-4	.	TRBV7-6	TGTGCCAGCAGCTTAGAGGGTGGGACGCTGATGGAAAAACTGTTTTTT	CASSLEGGTLMEKLFF
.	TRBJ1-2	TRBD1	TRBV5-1	TGCGCCAGCAGCACGTTCTCGACAGGGGAGGGCTACACCTTC	CASSTFSTGEGYTF
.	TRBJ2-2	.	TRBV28	TGTGCCAGCAGTTTCACCGGGACCCCCTCCCCGAGCACCGGGGAGCTGTTTTTT	CASSFTGTPSPSTGELFF
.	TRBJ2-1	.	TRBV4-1	TGCGCCAGCAGCCAAGTAACAGGAAGCTCCTACAATGAGCAGTTCTTC	CASSQVTGSSYNEQFF
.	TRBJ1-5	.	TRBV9	TGTGCCAGCAGCGTAGCTTGGAATCAGCCCCAGCATTTT	CASSVAWNQPQHF
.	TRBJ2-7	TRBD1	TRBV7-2	TGTGCCAGCAGCTTCGGACAGGGTTCCTACGAGCAGTACTTC	CASSFGQGSYEQYF
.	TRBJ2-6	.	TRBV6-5	TGTGCCGGGTACAGCTCTGGGGCCAACGTCCTGACTTTC	CAGYSSGANVLTF
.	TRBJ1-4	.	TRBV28	TGTGCCAGCAGTTTATCGGGCGCCAGAGAAAAACTGTTTTTT	CASSLSGAREKLFF
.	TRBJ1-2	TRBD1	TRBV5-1	TGCGCCAGCAGCTGGGGACAGGGAAAAAGTAACTATGGCTACACCTTC	CASSWGQGKSNYGYTF
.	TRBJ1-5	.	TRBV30	TGTGCCGGAGGAGCGGGATCGGATCAGCCCCAGCATTTT	CAGGAGSDQPQHF
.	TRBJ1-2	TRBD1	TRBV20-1	TGCAGTGCTAGTTTCCTTGACAGGGCCCTCCGCTACACCTTC	CSASFLDRALRYTF
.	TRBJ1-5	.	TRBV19	TGTGCCAGTAGTAACCGACCCCGGGCATGGCAGTTATTAAATCAGCCCCAGCATTTT	CASSNRPRAWQLLNQPQHF
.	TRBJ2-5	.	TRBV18	TGTGCCAGCTCACCAAATCACGACTGGAACCAAGAGACCCAGTACTTC	CASSPNHDWNQETQYF
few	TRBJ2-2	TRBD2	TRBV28	TGTGCCAGCAGTTTGGGAGGGGAGGTCACCGGGGAGCTGTTTTTT	CASSLGGEVTGELFF
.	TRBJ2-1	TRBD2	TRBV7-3	TGTGCCAGCAGCTTAACTACGGGGGGGTCCTACAATGAGCAGTTCTTC	CASSLTTGGSYNEQFF
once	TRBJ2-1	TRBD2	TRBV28	TGTGCCAGCAGTTCCGGGGGGGGTGACAATGAGCAGTTCTTC	CASSSGGGDNEQFF
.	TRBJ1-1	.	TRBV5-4	TGTGCCAGCAGCTTGGAGGGCGGTGGCGCCCCTTTATTT	CASSLEGGGAPLF
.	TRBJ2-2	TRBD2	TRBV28	TGTGCCAGCATGGAGCGGGGGGGCAGTAATCCCGGGGAGCTGTTTTTT	CASMERGGSNPGELFF
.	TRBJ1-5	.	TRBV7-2	TGTGCCAGCAGCCCCGCCGACAGAAGCAATCAGCCCCAGCATTTT	CASSPADRSNQPQHF
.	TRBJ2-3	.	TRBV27	TGTGCCAGCAGTCCCGATGTCTATACGCAGTATTTT	CASSPDVYTQYF
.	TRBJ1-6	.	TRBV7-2	TGTGCCAGCAGCTTATCGAGGAATTCACCCCTCCACTTT	CASSLSRNSPLHF
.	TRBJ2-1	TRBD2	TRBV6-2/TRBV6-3	TGTGCCAGCAACCCGGGAGGATACAATGAGCAGTTCTTC	CASNPGGYNEQFF
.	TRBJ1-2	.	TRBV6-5	TGTGCCAGCAGTCCAAACCCAGCCTATGGCTACACCTTC	CASSPNPAYGYTF
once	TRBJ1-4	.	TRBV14	TGTGCCAGCAGCAAAGGACGGATTGCAACTAATGAAAAACTGTTTTTT	CASSKGRIATNEKLFF
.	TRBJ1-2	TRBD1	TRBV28	TGTGCCAGCACTCCCGGGACAGCGATCTATGGCTACACCTTC	CASTPGTAIYGYTF
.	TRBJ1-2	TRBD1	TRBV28	TGTGCCAGCTCGGACAGGACTGGCTACACCTTC	CASSDRTGYTF
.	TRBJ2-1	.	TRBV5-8	TGTGCCAGCAATACCAGGGGAGCCAGTAACTATGAGCAGTTCTTC	CASNTRGASNYEQFF
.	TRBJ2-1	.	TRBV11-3	TGTGCCAGCAGCCCCGGACCGACAACCTACAATGAGCAGTTCTTC	CASSPGPTTYNEQFF
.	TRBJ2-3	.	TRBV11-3	TGTGCCAGCAGCGCGTCGGGGGCCGATACGCAGTATTTT	CASSASGADTQYF
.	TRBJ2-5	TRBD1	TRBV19	TGTGCCAGTAGTACCCGGACAGGGAGAGAGACCCAGTACTTC	CASSTRTGRETQYF
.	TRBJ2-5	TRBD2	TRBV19	TGTGCCAGTAGTACGACTAGCGGGAGGATGGGGGAGACCCAGTACTTC	CASSTTSGRMGETQYF
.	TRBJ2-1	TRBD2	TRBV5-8	TGTGCCAGCAGATTATCCGGGACTAGCGGGGCCAGCTCCTACAATGAGCAGTTCTTC	CASRLSGTSGASSYNEQFF
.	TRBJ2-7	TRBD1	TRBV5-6	TGTGCCAGCAGCCTCGACAGGGACGAGCAGTACTTC	CASSLDRDEQYF
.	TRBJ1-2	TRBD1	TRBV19	TGTGCCAGTAGTATTCTTGGACAGGGGGCCGATGGCTACACCTTC	CASSILGQGADGYTF
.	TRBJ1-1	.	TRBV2	TGTGCCAGCAAGCACGGACTGGAATCTGCTGAAGCTTTCTTT	CASKHGLESAEAFF
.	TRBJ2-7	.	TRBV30	TGTGCCTGGAGTGTACGAGGGATCACCTACGAGCAGTACTTC	CAWSVRGITYEQYF
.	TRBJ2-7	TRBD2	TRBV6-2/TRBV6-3	TGTGCCAGCAGTGACAGGACTAGCGGGAGCAGAGAGCAGTACTTC	CASSDRTSGSREQYF
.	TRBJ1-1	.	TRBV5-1	TGCGCCAGCAGCATAGACACTGAAGCTTTCTTT	CASSIDTEAFF
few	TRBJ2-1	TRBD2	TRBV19	TGTGCCACTAATCGCGGGACTAAGAACAATGAGCAGTTCTTC	CATNRGTKNNEQFF
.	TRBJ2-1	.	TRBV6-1	TGTGCCAGCAGTTTCACGAAGGGGGGTGAGCAGTTCTTC	CASSFTKGGEQFF
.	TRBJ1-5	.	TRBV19	TGTGCCAGTAGACCCCGGGACACGAACTGGGGCAATCAGCCCCAGCATTTT	CASRPRDTNWGNQPQHF
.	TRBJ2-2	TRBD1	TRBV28	TGTGCCATTTCGAGACAGGGCCCTACGAACACCGGGGAGCTGTTTTTT	CAISRQGPTNTGELFF
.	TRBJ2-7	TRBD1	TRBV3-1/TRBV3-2	TGTGCCAGCACCTCCCCAGGACAGGGACACGAGCAGTACTTC	CASTSPGQGHEQYF
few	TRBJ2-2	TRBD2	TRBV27	TGTGCCAGCAGTAAGCGGGGTTTGAGGAACACCGGGGAGCTGTTTTTT	CASSKRGLRNTGELFF
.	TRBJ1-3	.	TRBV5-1	TGCGCCAGCAGCTTGACAGGGTTGAAAGGAAACACCATATATTTT	CASSLTGLKGNTIYF
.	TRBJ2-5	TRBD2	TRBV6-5	TGTGCCAGCAGTTGGGGGGGGGAGACCCAGTACTTC	CASSWGGETQYF
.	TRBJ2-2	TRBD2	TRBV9	TGTGCCAGCAGCCCCATCGGGGGGAGTAACACCGGGGAGCTGTTTTTT	CASSPIGGSNTGELFF
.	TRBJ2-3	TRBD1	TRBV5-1	TGCGCCAGCAGCGCCGGGACAGACTATAGCACAGATACGCAGTATTTT	CASSAGTDYSTDTQYF
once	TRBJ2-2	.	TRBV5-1	TGCGCCAGCAGCTTGGAGGTAGGGGGAGTCACCGGGGAGCTGTTTTTT	CASSLEVGGVTGELFF
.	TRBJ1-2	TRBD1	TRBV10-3	TGTGCCATCAGTGACACAGGGGACTATGGCTACACCTTC	CAISDTGDYGYTF
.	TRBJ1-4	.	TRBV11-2	TGTGCCAGCACGATTGGGGCAGGGTCGGGAAAACTGTTTTTT	CASTIGAGSGKLFF
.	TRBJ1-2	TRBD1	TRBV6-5	TGTGCCAGCATCGGACAGGGGGCCGCTGGCTACACCTTC	CASIGQGAAGYTF
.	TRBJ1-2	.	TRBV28	TGTGCCAGCAGTTTAGGGCGGGCGCGCGACTATGGCTACACCTTC	CASSLGRARDYGYTF
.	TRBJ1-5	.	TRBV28	TGTGCCAGCAGCTCCGGGGCTATGGGCAATCAGCCCCAGCATTTT	CASSSGAMGNQPQHF